This entry is about one TCR beta chain. Its antigen is unknown. The sample comes from a study of regulatory T cells in long-lasting Graves disease. Study in general: For under 3 months, newly diagnosed Graves' patients had been taking antithyroid drugs. Study-wide findings and caveats: Newly diagnosed disease favored TRBV20-1 and TRBJ2-1 over persistent disease.

Building of the TCR beta libraries involved iRepertoire HTBI primers and Arm-PCR of CDR3 regions. TCRdb processed the multiplex PCR reads anew with MiXCR; each CDR3 protein has one entry. Of over 400,000 distinct CDR3 sequences listed, about 14% are singletons. Trimming cost V 4 bases and J 4 bases; bases outside gene matches: 11. The CDR3 is 17 amino acids. Germline-derived CDR1 and CDR2 are SNHLY and FYNNEI. As for time point: newly diagnosed GD, antithyroid drugs for less than 3 months. PBMC-derived RNA was used for the TCR library. The sample was also reused in another study, on T cells in Graves' hyperthyroidism and ophthalmopathy. As reported in that work: The primer set for the first-round RT-PCR of the TCR CDR3 was HTBI.

This sample comprised peripheral blood mononuclear cells (PBMCs), obtained at new diagnosis, from a patient treated with antithyroid drugs. This chain joins TRBV2 and TRBJ1-4, with 8 positions matching TRBD1. This TCR came from a woman aged 45-65 years with Graves disease. CDR3 DNA: TGTGCCAGCAGTGTCCATACGACGGGACAGGTTAATGAAAAACTGTTTTTT. Amino acid sequence: CASSVHTTGQVNEKLFF.